This T cell receptor beta chain originates from a study of cytomegalovirus exposure and HLA in healthy donors. The CDR3 totals 13 residues. V was pared by 6 bases and J by 1 base, with 2 bases of the junction left unmatched. The germline V gene has CDR1 ENHRY and CDR2 SYGVKD. The study ran its PCR with 60 Vbeta and 13 Jbeta primers. The assay was immunoSEQ multiplex PCR, and TCRdb's table has in-frame clones only and misses some. The sample lists some 160,000 clones, roughly 85% occurring once. This receptor was identified in a male donor in good health and CMV-seropositive. The sequenced sample was PBMCs. The chain carries TRBV10-3 and TRBJ2-5; 7 bases map to TRBD1. CDR3 loop: CAISGTVQETQYF. The CDR3 DNA is TGTGCCATCAGCGGGACAGTCCAAGAGACCCAGTACTTC.